The sequence of this TCR beta chain was determined in a study of CD8+ T cells in alopecia areata. Overall study context: Scoring of treated patients' severity used the percentage of affected scalp area.

This CDR3 is built from 19 residues. Trimming took 4 bases from V and 0 from J; bases not matched to a gene: 16. From germline, CDR1 is SGHRS and CDR2 YFSETQ. General study findings and limits: Possibly because of HLA-related factors, TCR sharing was less clear across patients than in mice.

Worth noting for this clone: Its antigen remains unknown.

Treatment here: oral pan-JAK inhibitor, 5-10 mg twice daily. The sequencing template was cDNA reverse transcribed from extracted RNA. Here immunoSEQ multiplex PCR was the method, and the copy in TCRdb shows in-frame clones only, minus some. Among approximately 180,000 clones listed, about three fifths were seen once. V gene TRBV5-1 combines with J gene TRBJ2-7; 10 bases are a match to TRBD2. The TCR sequence derives from a human donor with alopecia areata. Sequenced here: CD4+ T cells sorted from blood, sampled between weeks 55 and 65, from a patient treated with tofacitinib. The CDR3 nucleotides read TGCGCCAGCAGCCTCCGGGACAGATCGACTAGCGGGTCCTCCTACGAGCAGTACTTC. Encoded protein: CASSLRDRSTSGSSYEQYF.